Listed here are 12 T cell receptor beta chains from one sample, sequenced in a study of T cell clonotyping in hematopoietic cell transplantation. Here immunoSEQ multiplex PCR was the method, and the copy in TCRdb shows in-frame clones only, minus some. In the table there are about 7,700 clones, approximately 94% of which are singletons. This specimen was peripheral blood mononuclear cells, taken 30 days after allogeneic stem cell transplant. The origin of the receptors is a male patient aged 60-70 years who had an allogeneic stem cell transplant from an unrelated donor, so T cells may come from the graft donor. Some clones in this sample may be carry-over from other donors' samples.

This clone appeared once. This chain links TRBV5-1 with TRBJ2-2; 9 bases fit TRBD1. The CDR3 spans 16 residues. In germline, CDR1 is SGHRS, CDR2 YFSETQ. V shed 4 bases and J 4 bases; nucleotides not matched to a gene: 8. In DNA form, the CDR3 reads TGCGCCAGCAGCCTCCGGACAGGGGATACCACCGGGGAGCTGTTTTTT. Translated: CASSLRTGDTTGELFF.

The chain carries TRBV18 and TRBJ2-7; D might be TRBD1 (6 bases). V lost 1 base and J lost 5, with 9 bases in between. The CDR3 covers 13 residues. The germline CDR1 and CDR2 sequences are KGHSH and LQKENI. CDR3 sequence reads: CASSPQEGDEQYF. CDR3 bases: TGTGCCAGCTCACCACAAGAGGGGGACGAGCAGTACTTC.

The rearrangement joins TRBV5-1 to TRBJ1-1, with D possibly matching TRBD1 (5 bases). V was shortened by 4 bases and J by 2 bases, with 12 bases between the two germline ends. The CDR3 length is 14 residues. CDR1 SGHRS and CDR2 YFSETQ come from the germline V gene. CDR3 bases: TGCGCCAGCAGCACCGACAGCTTTAACACTGAAGCTTTCTTT. Translating gives CASSTDSFNTEAFF.

This rearrangement joins TRBV6-4 to TRBJ1-1; no reliable D call. CDR1 and CDR2 (germline): MRHNA, SNTAGT. V was pared by 9 bases and J by 0 bases, with 20 bases between. The CDR3 runs 16 residues. In DNA, the CDR3 is TGTGCCAGAAGTTCCCCCGTAACGGTTTTGAACACTGAAGCTTTCTTT. It yields the protein CARSSPVTVLNTEAFF.

The chain carries TRBV9 and TRBJ2-7; D is ambiguous. Germline V lookup: CDR1 SGDLS, CDR2 YYNGEE. The CDR3 spans 15 residues. Trimming stripped 4 bases from V and 1 base from J, with 15 bases between. This chain's CDR3 is CASSPDGWSSYEQYF. CDR3 sequence (DNA): TGTGCCAGCAGCCCCGACGGGTGGAGTTCCTACGAGCAGTACTTC.

The chain links TRBV9 to TRBJ2-7; D unclear. Trimming left V 4 bases short and J 4 bases short, with 18 bases between. CDR1 is SGDLS, CDR2 YYNGEE, per germline. The CDR3 consists of 15 residues. The CDR3 spells CASSPPQAHSYEQYF. The DNA for the CDR3 is TGTGCCAGCAGCCCACCCCAGGCACATTCGTACGAGCAGTACTTC.

This chain uses TRBV7-2 with TRBJ2-3; 8 bases fit TRBD2. CDR3 size: 15 residues. V lost 0 bases, J lost 5 bases, and 4 bases stayed unmatched. In germline, CDR1 is SGHTA, CDR2 FQGNSA. This CDR3 reads CASSLAPGRGDTQYF. CDR3 nucleotide sequence: TGTGCCAGCAGCTTAGCCCCCGGGAGGGGAGATACGCAGTATTTT.

The gene calls are TRBV28 and TRBJ2-7; D might be TRBD2 (6 bases). CDR3 length: 14 amino acids. Germline CDR1 MDHEN, CDR2 SYDVKM. Trimming took 6 bases from V and 3 from J, leaving 15 bases between them. The CDR3: CASRRPGLIYEQYF. For the CDR3, the DNA is TGTGCCAGCAGGCGCCCGGGACTTATCTACGAGCAGTACTTC.

J is TRBJ1-1 and V is TRBV28; D call uncertain. The germline gives CDR1 MDHEN, CDR2 SYDVKM. The V end lost 4 bases, the J end lost 3 bases, and 9 bases lay between the germline ends. This CDR3 comprises 13 residues. CDR3 sequence reads: CASSSDGYTEAFF. The DNA of the CDR3 is TGTGCCAGCAGTTCCGACGGATACACTGAAGCTTTCTTT.

This CDR3 is CASSINSGRNYEQYF. CDR3 coding DNA: TGTGCCAGTAGTATAAATAGCGGGAGGAACTACGAGCAGTACTTC. The chain employs TRBV19 and TRBJ2-7; 10 bases match TRBD2. This CDR3 comprises 15 residues. Germline lookup yields CDR1 LNHDA and CDR2 SQIVND (reference sequence). With 2 bases clipped from V and 3 bases from J, the junction kept 4 bases outside the gene matches.

This clone was seen once. This chain uses TRBV5-1 with TRBJ1-1, with TRBD1 matching over 7 bases. The CDR3 has 15 residues. The germline gives CDR1 SGHRS, CDR2 YFSETQ. V shed 4 bases and J 10 bases; nucleotides not matched to a gene: 16. CDR3: CASSKTGIEAVAAFF. Here the CDR3 DNA reads TGCGCCAGCAGCAAGACAGGGATCGAGGCGGTTGCAGCTTTCTTT.

The chain carries TRBV14 and TRBJ2-5; no firm D call. Trimming pared 4 bases from V and 9 bases from J, leaving 21 bases between. The CDR3 loop spans 15 amino acids. Per the germline V gene, CDR1 is SGHDN and CDR2 is FVKESK. The CDR3 region is CASSLLGRSEEAQYF. The CDR3 DNA reads TGTGCCAGCAGCCTACTTGGACGGAGTGAAGAAGCCCAGTACTTC.